This T cell receptor (beta chain) emerged from a study of radiation and T cells in renal cell carcinoma. About the research overall: Nephrectomy followed 15 Gy stereotactic body radiation by 4 weeks.

As to time point: blood 2 weeks post-SBRT. Described treatment: 15 Gy SBRT to primary tumor, nephrectomy 4 weeks later. The table lists this clone with a count of one. The target antigen is unknown. Study-wide results and limits: Pretreatment tumor biopsies were lacking, so baseline clonotypes are unknown.

This CDR3 region has 14 residues. CDR1 is MNHNS and CDR2 is SASEGT in the germline V gene. V was trimmed by 8 bases and J by 1 base, leaving 15 bases between them. Profiling relied on immunoSEQ multiplex PCR, and the TCRdb table lists in-frame clones only, not all of them. The table has some 50,000 clones, less than 85% seen once. V gene TRBV6-1 combines with J gene TRBJ2-7; D may match TRBD1 or TRBD2 (6 bases each). This TCR came from a woman aged 70-85 years with renal cell carcinoma. Sequenced here: blood, sampled from a patient whose treatment included radiotherapy and nephrectomy. CDR3 sequence (DNA): TGTGCCAGCCGGCGGGACATAACTTCCTACGAGCAGTACTTC. As protein: CASRRDITSYEQYF.